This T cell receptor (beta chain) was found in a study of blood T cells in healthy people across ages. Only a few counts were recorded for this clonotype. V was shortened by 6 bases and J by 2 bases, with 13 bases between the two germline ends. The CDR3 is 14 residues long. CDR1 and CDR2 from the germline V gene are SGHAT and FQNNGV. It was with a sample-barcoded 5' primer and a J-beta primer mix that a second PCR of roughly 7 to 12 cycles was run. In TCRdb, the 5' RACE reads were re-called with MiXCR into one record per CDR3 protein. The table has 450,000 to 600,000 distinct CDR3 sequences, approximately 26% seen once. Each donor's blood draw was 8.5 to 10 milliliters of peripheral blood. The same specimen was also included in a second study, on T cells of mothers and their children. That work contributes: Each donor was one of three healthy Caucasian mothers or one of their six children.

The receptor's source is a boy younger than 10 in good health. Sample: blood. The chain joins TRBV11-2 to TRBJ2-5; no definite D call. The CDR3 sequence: CASRTWTNQETQYF. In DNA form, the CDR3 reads TGTGCCAGCAGGACCTGGACGAATCAAGAGACCCAGTACTTC.